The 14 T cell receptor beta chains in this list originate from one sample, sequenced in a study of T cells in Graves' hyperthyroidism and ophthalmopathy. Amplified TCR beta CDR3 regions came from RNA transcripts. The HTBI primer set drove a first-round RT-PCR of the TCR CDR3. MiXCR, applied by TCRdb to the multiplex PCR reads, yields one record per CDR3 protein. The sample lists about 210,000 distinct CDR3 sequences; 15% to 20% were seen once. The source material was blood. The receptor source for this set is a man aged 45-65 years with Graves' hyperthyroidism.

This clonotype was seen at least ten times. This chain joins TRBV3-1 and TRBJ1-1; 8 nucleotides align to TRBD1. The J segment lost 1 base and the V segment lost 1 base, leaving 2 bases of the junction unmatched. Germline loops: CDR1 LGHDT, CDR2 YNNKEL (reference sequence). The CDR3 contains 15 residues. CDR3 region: CASSQGDRPNTEAFF. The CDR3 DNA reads TGTGCCAGCAGCCAAGGGGACAGGCCGAACACTGAAGCTTTCTTT.

For the CDR3, the DNA is TGCGCCAGCAGCCTAGGGGGCTGGGAAGTCTATGGCTACACCTTC. Translation: CASSLGGWEVYGYTF. This chain joins TRBV5-1 and TRBJ1-2; 7 nucleotides match TRBD1. CDR1 and CDR2 from the germline V gene are SGHRS and YFSETQ. V lost 4 bases to trimming and J lost 4 bases; unmatched junction nucleotides: 10. The CDR3 consists of 15 residues.

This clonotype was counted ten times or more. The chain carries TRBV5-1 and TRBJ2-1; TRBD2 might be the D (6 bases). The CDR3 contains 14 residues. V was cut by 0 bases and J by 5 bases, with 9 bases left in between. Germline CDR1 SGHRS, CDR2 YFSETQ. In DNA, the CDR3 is TGCGCCAGCAGCTTGGCCCTAGCGAACAATGAGCAGTTCTTC. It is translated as CASSLALANNEQFF.

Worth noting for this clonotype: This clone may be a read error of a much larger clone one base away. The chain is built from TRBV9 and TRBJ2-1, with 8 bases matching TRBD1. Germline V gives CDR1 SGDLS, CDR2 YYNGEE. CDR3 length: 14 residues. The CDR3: CVSSRTGQDNEQFF. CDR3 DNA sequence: TGTGTCAGCAGCAGGACAGGGCAAGACAATGAGCAGTTCTTC.

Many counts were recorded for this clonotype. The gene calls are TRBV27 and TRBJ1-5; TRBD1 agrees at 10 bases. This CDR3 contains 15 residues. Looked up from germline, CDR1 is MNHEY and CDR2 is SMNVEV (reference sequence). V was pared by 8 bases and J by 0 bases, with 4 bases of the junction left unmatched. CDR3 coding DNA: TGTGCCAGCCGGACAGGGGGTTTTAGCAATCAGCCCCAGCATTTT. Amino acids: CASRTGGFSNQPQHF.

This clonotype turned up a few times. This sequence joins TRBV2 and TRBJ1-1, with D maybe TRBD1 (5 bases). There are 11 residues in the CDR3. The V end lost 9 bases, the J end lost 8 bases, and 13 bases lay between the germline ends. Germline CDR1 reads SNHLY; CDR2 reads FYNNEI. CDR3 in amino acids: CASRGYREAFF. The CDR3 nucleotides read TGTGCCAGTCGGGGGTATAGGGAAGCTTTCTTT.

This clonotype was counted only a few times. The CDR3: CASTPLAGGGNEQFF. The CDR3 bases are TGTGCCAGCACCCCGTTAGCGGGAGGTGGAAATGAGCAGTTCTTC. The chain combines TRBV12-3 or TRBV12-4 with TRBJ2-1, with TRBD2 matching over 10 bases. With 7 bases clipped from V and 7 bases from J, the junction kept 10 bases outside the gene matches. The CDR3 totals 15 residues.

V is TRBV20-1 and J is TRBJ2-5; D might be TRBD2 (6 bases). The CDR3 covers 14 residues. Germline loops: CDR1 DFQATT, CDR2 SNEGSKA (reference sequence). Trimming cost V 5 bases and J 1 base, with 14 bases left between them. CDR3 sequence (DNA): TGCAGTGCTCGTAGCGGCACAATCCAAGAGACCCAGTACTTC. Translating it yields CSARSGTIQETQYF.

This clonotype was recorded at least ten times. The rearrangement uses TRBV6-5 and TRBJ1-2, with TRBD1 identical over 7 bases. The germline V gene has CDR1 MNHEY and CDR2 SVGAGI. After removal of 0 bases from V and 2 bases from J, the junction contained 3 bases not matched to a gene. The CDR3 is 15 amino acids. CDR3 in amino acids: CASSYSKGANYGYTF. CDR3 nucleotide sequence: TGTGCCAGCAGTTACTCGAAGGGGGCGAACTATGGCTACACCTTC.

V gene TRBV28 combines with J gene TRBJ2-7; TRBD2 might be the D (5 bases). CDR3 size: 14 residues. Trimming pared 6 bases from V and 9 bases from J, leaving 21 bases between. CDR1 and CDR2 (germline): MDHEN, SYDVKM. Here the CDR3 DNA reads TGTGCCAGCAGCCCAGACTGGGATGTAAGCGGGCAGTACTTC. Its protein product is CASSPDWDVSGQYF.

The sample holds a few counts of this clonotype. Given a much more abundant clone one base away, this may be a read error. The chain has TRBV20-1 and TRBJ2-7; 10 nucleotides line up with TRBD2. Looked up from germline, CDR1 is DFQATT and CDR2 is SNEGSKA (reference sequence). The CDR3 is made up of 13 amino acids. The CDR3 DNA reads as TGCAGTGCTAGCCCTAGCGGGAGCTACGGGCAGTACTTC. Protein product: CSASPSGSYGQYF.

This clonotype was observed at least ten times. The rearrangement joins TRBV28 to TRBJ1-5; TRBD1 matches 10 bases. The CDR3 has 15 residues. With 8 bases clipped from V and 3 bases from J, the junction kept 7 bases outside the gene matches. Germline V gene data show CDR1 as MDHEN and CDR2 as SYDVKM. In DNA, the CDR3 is TGTGCCAGCGGGGACAGGGGATGGTACAATCAGCCCCAGCATTTT. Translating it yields CASGDRGWYNQPQHF.

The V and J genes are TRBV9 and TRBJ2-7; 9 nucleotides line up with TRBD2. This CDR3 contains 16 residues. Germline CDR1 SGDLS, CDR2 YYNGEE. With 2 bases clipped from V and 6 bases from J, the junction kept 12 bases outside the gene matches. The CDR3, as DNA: TGTGCCAGCAGCGTGAGTAGCGGGAGCCCTGTGCTCGAGCAGTACTTC. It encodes CASSVSSGSPVLEQYF.

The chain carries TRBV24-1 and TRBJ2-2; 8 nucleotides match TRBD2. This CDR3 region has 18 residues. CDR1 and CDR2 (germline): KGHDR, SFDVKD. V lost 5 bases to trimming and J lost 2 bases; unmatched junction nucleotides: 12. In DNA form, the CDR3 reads TGTGCCACCAGTGTCACGGGCGGGAGGACCCCAAACACCGGGGAGCTGTTTTTT. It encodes CATSVTGGRTPNTGELFF.